Each of the 25 T cell receptor beta chains below was sequenced from the same sample in a study of shared clonotypes between healthy human individuals. Assay used: immunoSEQ multiplex PCR; TCRdb lists only in-frame clones, some missing. The sample contains 600,000 to 800,000 clones, 55% to 75% of which appear only once. The sequenced sample was memory CD4+ T cells sorted from blood. As to subset: CD45RA-negative fraction. The source of these receptors is a woman under 40 in good health.

This chain joins TRBV11-2 and TRBJ2-7, with D uncertain. Germline CDR1 and CDR2: SGHAT and FQNNGV. Trimming stripped 3 bases from V and 2 bases from J, with 11 bases between. The CDR3 covers 14 residues. CDR3 DNA: TGTGCCAGCAGCTTGGCTAGTACCACCTACGAGCAGTACTTC. Amino acids: CASSLASTTYEQYF.

Note on this clone: The germline gene is not matched at one end of the junction; a read error may be the cause. The J gene is TRBJ2-2, the V gene TRBV20-1; D gene unclear. The CDR3 runs to 11 residues. Germline V CDR1 and CDR2: DFQATT, SNEGSKA (reference sequence). The DNA for the CDR3 is TGCAGTGCGAGAGACCCCGGGGAGCTGTTTTTT. Residues: CSARDPGELFF.

This clone has just a few counts. The chain couples TRBV10-1 to TRBJ1-2; D is ambiguous. The CDR3 runs to 13 residues. V shed 2 bases and J shed 5 bases, with 9 bases lying between them. CDR1 is WNHNN, CDR2 SYGVQD, per germline (reference sequence). The CDR3: CASSEGQEYGYTF. The CDR3 bases are TGCGCCAGCAGTGAGGGTCAGGAGTATGGCTACACCTTC.

The V call is TRBV5-4, the J call TRBJ2-7; 10 nucleotides agree with TRBD1. Germline-derived CDR1 and CDR2 are SGHNT and YYREEE (reference sequence). The CDR3 spans 14 residues. The trim removed 1 base at V and 6 bases at J, leaving 4 bases unmatched. CDR3 DNA sequence: TGTGCCAGCAGCTTGCGGACAGGGGGGGGCGAGCAGTACTTC. It is translated as CASSLRTGGGEQYF. Complete variable domain (other parts from reference TRBV5-4 and TRBJ2-7): ETGVTQSPTHLIKTRGQQVTLRCSSQSGHNTVSWYQQALGQGPQFIFQYYREEENGRGNFPPRFSGLQFPNYSSELNVNALELDDSALYLCASSLRTGGGEQYFGPGTRLTVT.

Comments on this clone: The identical CDR3 is also encoded by other nucleotide sequences in the sample. This sequence joins TRBV5-1 and TRBJ1-1; 7 bases align to TRBD1. The CDR3 sequence is 14 residues long. With 2 bases clipped from V and 1 base from J, the junction kept 2 bases outside the gene matches. Germline V gives CDR1 SGHRS, CDR2 YFSETQ. The CDR3 protein is CASSFGTANTEAFF. Written as DNA, the CDR3 is TGCGCCAGCAGCTTCGGGACAGCGAACACTGAAGCTTTCTTT.

V is TRBV27 and J is TRBJ1-5; no definite D call. The germline V and J ends were trimmed by 4 bases and 0 bases, with 7 bases remaining between them. This CDR3 is 14 amino acids long. The germline V gene encodes CDR1 MNHEY and CDR2 SMNVEV (reference sequence). For the CDR3, the DNA is TGTGCCAGCAGTTCGCGCACTAGCAATCAGCCCCAGCATTTT. Translated: CASSSRTSNQPQHF.

The chain recombines TRBV25-1 with TRBJ1-5; TRBD1 agrees at 7 bases. Unmatched junction bases numbered 5, after V lost 7 bases and J lost 5 bases. CDR3 length: 13 residues. CDR1 MGHDK and CDR2 SYGVNS come from the germline V gene. CDR3 in amino acids: CASTRGGDQPQHF. The CDR3, as DNA: TGTGCCAGCACCAGGGGGGGTGATCAGCCCCAGCATTTT.

In DNA form, the CDR3 reads TGTGCCAGCAGCCACTCAGGGGGAGGGACTGGGAATGAGCAGTTCTTC. It translates to CASSHSGGGTGNEQFF. The chain employs TRBV7-2 and TRBJ2-1, with D perhaps TRBD1 or TRBD2 (7 bases each). Germline CDR1 and CDR2: SGHTA and FQGNSA. The CDR3 contains 16 residues. The V end lost 5 bases, the J end lost 7 bases, and 21 bases lay between the germline ends.

CDR3 sequence reads: CASTLTATGKLFF. Written as DNA, the CDR3 is TGTGCCAGCACCTTGACAGCAACGGGAAAACTGTTTTTT. The V gene is TRBV21-1, the J gene TRBJ1-4; the table's D call TRBD1 went unverified against the DNA. TRBV21-1 is annotated as a pseudogene. The CDR3 is 13 amino acids.

The chain carries TRBV5-1 and TRBJ1-1, with a weak D call TRBD1 (5 bases). CDR1 SGHRS and CDR2 YFSETQ come from the germline V gene. The CDR3 is made up of 14 amino acids. Trimming left V 0 bases short and J 8 bases short, with 14 bases between. The CDR3 reads CASSLVLMGPEAFF. As DNA, the CDR3 is TGCGCCAGCAGCTTGGTATTAATGGGGCCGGAAGCTTTCTTT. Full variable domain (remainder filled in from reference TRBV5-1 and TRBJ1-1): KAGVTQTPRYLIKTRGQQVTLSCSPISGHRSVSWYQQTPGQGLQFLFEYFSETQRNKGNFPGRFSGRQFSNSRSEMNVSTLELGDSALYLCASSLVLMGPEAFFGQGTRLTVV.

V is TRBV7-6 and J is TRBJ2-1; 7 bases match TRBD2. Germline lookup yields CDR1 SGHVS and CDR2 FNYEAQ. The trim removed 2 bases at V and 0 bases at J, leaving 13 bases unmatched. The CDR3 is 19 amino acids. The CDR3, as DNA: TGTGCCAGCAGCTTAATGGTGCGGACCGGGAGGCCCTCCTACAATGAGCAGTTCTTC. This sequence encodes CASSLMVRTGRPSYNEQFF.

CDR3 residues: CASSPSMTGLEETQYF. For the CDR3, the DNA is TGTGCCAGCAGCCCTTCCATGACAGGGTTGGAGGAGACCCAGTACTTC. The chain combines TRBV7-9 with TRBJ2-5, with 7 bases identical to TRBD1. The V segment lost 5 bases and the J segment 5 bases; nucleotides outside the gene matches: 14. The CDR3 sequence is 16 residues long. Germline-derived CDR1 and CDR2 are SEHNR and FQNEAQ (reference sequence).

The genes are TRBV9 and TRBJ2-3; 8 bases fit TRBD2. Trimming took 0 bases from V and 0 from J; bases not matched to a gene: 3. Germline V lookup: CDR1 SGDLS, CDR2 YYNGEE. The CDR3 is 16 amino acids. CDR3 residues: CASSVGPSGSTDTQYF. CDR3 coding DNA: TGTGCCAGCAGCGTAGGACCTAGCGGGAGCACAGATACGCAGTATTTT.

This chain joins TRBV7-9 and TRBJ2-3, with 11 bases that match TRBD2. V lost 0 bases, J lost 0 bases, and 5 bases stayed unmatched. The germline CDR1 and CDR2 sequences are SEHNR and FQNEAQ (reference sequence). This CDR3 comprises 18 residues. The CDR3 sequence is CASSLATSGGTSTDTQYF. As DNA, the CDR3 is TGTGCCAGCAGCTTAGCCACTAGCGGGGGTACTAGCACAGATACGCAGTATTTT.

The chain employs TRBV19 and TRBJ1-1, with 10 bases fitting TRBD1. The germline V gene encodes CDR1 LNHDA and CDR2 SQIVND (reference sequence). The CDR3 contains 15 residues. V lost 6 bases to trimming and J lost 6 bases; unmatched junction nucleotides: 10. In DNA, the CDR3 is TGTGCCAGTAGCCCCCGGGACAGGGGACGCGCTGAAGCTTTCTTT. This gives the protein CASSPRDRGRAEAFF.

This clone was picked up a small number of times. The genes are TRBV5-1 and TRBJ1-2; tentatively, D is TRBD1 (6 bases). This CDR3 region has 16 residues. Trimming pared 0 bases from V and 1 base from J, leaving 13 bases between. Per germline, CDR1 SGHRS and CDR2 YFSETQ. As DNA, the CDR3 is TGCGCCAGCAGCTTGGACGGGACAATAAATAACTATGGCTACACCTTC. As protein: CASSLDGTINNYGYTF.

The genes are TRBV28 and TRBJ1-5; D remains unclear. Germline V gene lookup returns CDR1 MDHEN and CDR2 SYDVKM. Deletions cut 6 bases from V and 10 bases from J, with 16 bases between. This CDR3 spans 13 amino acids. The DNA of the CDR3 is TGTGCCAGCAGCCCCCCACCCCAGGATCCCCAGCATTTT. Translation: CASSPPPQDPQHF.

This clone was seen only a few times. V usage is TRBV11-3 and J usage is TRBJ1-1; D ambiguous. The CDR3 spans 14 residues. Trimming took off 5 bases at V and 0 bases at J, with 10 bases between the two ends. Germline V gene lookup returns CDR1 SGHNT and CDR2 YENEEA. The CDR3 protein is CASSARTVNTEAFF. In DNA, the CDR3 is TGTGCCAGCAGCGCCCGGACGGTGAACACTGAAGCTTTCTTT.

This sequence joins TRBV19 and TRBJ2-2; D is ambiguous. Trimming took off 3 bases at V and 6 bases at J, with 17 bases between the two ends. CDR3 length: 16 residues. The germline V gene has CDR1 LNHDA and CDR2 SQIVND (reference sequence). CDR3 residues: CASSIRMGGGAGELFF. In nucleotides, the CDR3 is TGTGCCAGTAGTATCCGTATGGGCGGCGGTGCCGGGGAGCTGTTTTTT.

This clone occurred many times. This chain links TRBV7-2 with TRBJ1-1; D uncertain. Trimming took 1 base from V and 1 from J, leaving 7 bases between them. Germline V gives CDR1 SGHTA, CDR2 FQGNSA. The CDR3 runs to 14 residues. The CDR3 DNA reads as TGTGCCAGCAGCTTAGTGGCAGGGAACACTGAAGCTTTCTTT. Its protein is CASSLVAGNTEAFF.

The chain joins TRBV27 to TRBJ2-5, with no clear D. The J call may not be correct, given that the DNA end is closer to TRBJ2-7. The CDR3 has 15 amino acids. Germline V gene sequence: CDR1 MNHEY, CDR2 SMNVEV (reference sequence). The CDR3 nucleotides are TGTGCCAGCAGTTTCAGTGACCGAGCGACCTACGAGCAGTACTTC. Translated, it gives CASSFSDRATYEQYF.

This clone was observed a few times. V usage is TRBV10-1 and J usage is TRBJ2-7; no definite D call. This CDR3 is 14 amino acids long. The germline CDR1 and CDR2 sequences are WNHNN and SYGVQD (reference sequence). Trimming stripped 2 bases from V and 4 bases from J, with 12 bases between. CDR3 DNA sequence: TGCGCCAGCAGTGAGGGAACAGCCGGATACGAGCAGTACTTC. Amino acids: CASSEGTAGYEQYF.

This clone occurred a few times. V usage is TRBV28 and J usage is TRBJ2-2; D perhaps matches TRBD2 (6 bases). V was pared by 3 bases and J by 0 bases, with 8 bases between. This CDR3 has 15 residues. Germline CDR1 is MDHEN and CDR2 is SYDVKM. CDR3: CASSFREANTGELFF. In DNA, the CDR3 is TGTGCCAGCAGTTTCAGGGAGGCGAACACCGGGGAGCTGTTTTTT.

The V call is TRBV28, the J call TRBJ2-5, with D hard to call. The J call could be wrong; TRBJ2-7 is a better fit for the DNA end. This CDR3 is 13 amino acids long. Germline V gene data show CDR1 as MDHEN and CDR2 as SYDVKM. For the CDR3, the DNA is TGTGCCAGCAGTTTAGGACGATTTTACGAGCAGTACTTC. It specifies CASSLGRFYEQYF.

J is TRBJ1-1 and V is TRBV28; unclear D gene. The CDR3 loop spans 11 amino acids. Germline CDR1 is MDHEN and CDR2 is SYDVKM. Trimming left V 11 bases short and J 1 base short, with 8 bases between. The CDR3 region has the DNA TGTGCCTGTTGGGAGAACACTGAAGCTTTCTTT. Translating it yields CACWENTEAFF.